Below are 21 T cell receptor beta chains sequenced from a single sample in a study of Tregs in tolerant kidney transplant recipients. Produced via immunoSEQ multiplex PCR; TCRdb's table is partial and in-frame only. This sample's table has roughly 3,000 clones. CFSE-labeled recipient PBMCs were cultured more than five days with irradiated graft donor PBMCs, then FACS-sorted. Their recognized antigens are unknown. The source was CD8+ T cells from blood cultured with allogeneic cells, collected before the transplant. These receptors were collected from a human patient who received a combined kidney and bone marrow transplant.

By frequency, this clone is medium-sized. With the read ending 3 residues before the CDR3 end, the germline J gene is used to fill in that end. The chain recombines TRBV19 with TRBJ2-3; maybe TRBD1 (6 bases). CDR1 is LNHDA and CDR2 is SQIVND in the germline V gene (reference sequence). The CDR3 has 13 residues. V was trimmed by 2 bases and J by 3 bases, leaving 6 bases between them. The DNA read from the CDR3 is TGTGCCAGTAGTATACAGGGGACAGATACG. It is translated as CASSIQGTDT. The entire CDR3 is CASSIQGTDTQYF.

By frequency, this clone is medium-sized (0.01 to 0.1%). The CDR3 end falls 3 residues outside the read, so it is completed with the germline J gene. The chain links TRBV5-4 to TRBJ2-1; TRBD2 aligns across 7 bases. J was trimmed by 4 bases and V by 4 bases; bases with no gene match: 8. Per the germline V gene, CDR1 is SGHNT and CDR2 is YYREEE (reference sequence). The CDR3 runs to 15 residues. CDR3 protein: CASSGRLAAYNEQFF. The part of the CDR3 DNA that was read is TGTGCCAGCAGCGGTCGGCTAGCGGCGTACAATGAG.

With regard to this clone: The read comes to an end 3 residues before the CDR3 does, leaving the germline J gene to fill in the end. V and J are TRBV5-1 and TRBJ1-2; no reliable D call. The CDR3 has 11 residues. V was clipped by 7 bases and J by 6 bases, with 10 bases between them. Germline V lookup: CDR1 SGHRS, CDR2 YFSETQ. CDR3 DNA (partial): TGCGCCAGCGGTTCGATAGATGGC. It codes for CASGSIDG. The full-length CDR3 reads as CASGSIDGYTF.

Its frequency marks this clone as medium-sized. From the germline J gene comes the end of the CDR3, since the read stops 3 residues before it. This chain uses TRBV7-6 with TRBJ1-3, with TRBD1 as a possible D gene (5 bases). Trimming cost V 5 bases and J 0 bases, with 17 bases left between them. The germline V gene encodes CDR1 SGHVS and CDR2 FNYEAQ. The CDR3 loop spans 17 amino acids. CDR3 residues: CASSPGHDRYSGNTIYF. Incomplete CDR3 DNA: TGTGCCAGCAGCCCAGGACATGACCGATACTCTGGAAACACC.

In regard to this clone: The read terminates 3 residues ahead of where the CDR3 ends, so the germline J gene completes it. This chain joins TRBV12-3 or TRBV12-4 and TRBJ2-2; no clear D. The CDR3 covers 12 residues. Trimming shortened V by 6 bases and J by 4 bases, and 6 bases separated the two germline ends. The sequenced CDR3 bases are TGTGCCAGCAGACAGATCACCGGGGAG. Its translation: CASRQITGE. The complete CDR3 sequence is CASRQITGELFF.

In regard to this clone: With the read ending 3 residues before the CDR3 end, the germline J gene is used to fill in that end. This sequence joins TRBV19 and TRBJ1-2; D is ambiguous. The germline gives CDR1 LNHDA, CDR2 SQIVND (reference sequence). Trimming shortened V by 7 bases and J by 1 base, and 19 bases separated the two germline ends. This CDR3 spans 16 amino acids. CDR3 DNA (partial): TGTGCCAGTACTGGATCGCCGGGGTCGCTTAACTATGGC. Its protein product is CASTGSPGSLNYG. The complete CDR3 protein is CASTGSPGSLNYGYTF.

About this clone itself: The sequence runs out 3 residues before the end of the CDR3; the remainder is reconstructed from the germline J gene. The rearrangement uses TRBV5-4 and TRBJ1-2; D remains ambiguous. Germline loops: CDR1 SGHNT, CDR2 YYREEE (reference sequence). This CDR3 comprises 14 residues. The ends were cut back, 5 bases at V and 1 base at J, with 12 bases in the middle. Incomplete CDR3 DNA: TGTGCCAGCAGTCCCAGGAAAGATAACTATGGC. This gives the protein CASSPRKDNYG. The whole CDR3 is CASSPRKDNYGYTF.

Concerning this clone itself: The read stops 3 residues short of the end of the CDR3; the missing end is completed from the germline J gene. The rearrangement links TRBV28 to TRBJ2-3; D ambiguous. CDR1 is MDHEN, CDR2 SYDVKM, per germline. Trimming removed 3 bases from V and 5 bases from J, with 24 bases in between. The CDR3 spans 18 residues. CDR3 DNA, as far as it was read: TGTGCCAGCAGTTTCCTCTCCTTCCCTACCCCGAGTCAAGATACG. Translating gives CASSFLSFPTPSQDT. The entire CDR3 protein reads CASSFLSFPTPSQDTQYF.

Its frequency marks this clone as medium-sized (0.01 to 0.1%). Sequencing ends 3 residues short of the CDR3 end; the germline J gene provides the rest. The chain has TRBV29-1 and TRBJ2-7; D remains unclear. This CDR3 spans 11 amino acids. V was clipped by 7 bases and J by 1 base, with 8 bases between them. Germline CDR1 and CDR2: SQVTM and ANQGSEA. The chain's CDR3 is CSAQFSYEQYF. The sequenced CDR3 bases are TGCAGCGCACAGTTTTCCTACGAG.

For this clone: Read data end 3 residues before the CDR3 end; the end is taken from the germline J gene. The V and J genes are TRBV7-9 and TRBJ2-5; D uncertain. The CDR3 spans 14 residues. Per germline, CDR1 SEHNR and CDR2 FQNEAQ (reference sequence). The ends were cut back, 5 bases at V and 2 bases at J, with 12 bases in the middle. CDR3 in amino acids: CASSADTRQETQYF. The part of the CDR3 DNA that was read is TGTGCCAGCAGCGCCGACACGAGACAAGAGACC.

Turning to this clone: With the read ending 3 residues before the CDR3 end, the germline J gene is used to fill in that end. The chain uses TRBV2 and TRBJ1-1; unclear D gene. Germline V gene sequence: CDR1 SNHLY, CDR2 FYNNEI. This CDR3 comprises 10 residues. CDR3 sequence: CASAGETAFF. The sequenced CDR3 bases are TGTGCCAGCGCCGGGGAGACC.

With regard to this clone: Sequencing ends 3 residues short of the CDR3 end; the germline J gene provides the rest. The rearrangement joins TRBV2 to TRBJ2-3, with 9 bases lining up with TRBD1. V shed 6 bases and J 2 bases; nucleotides not matched to a gene: 12. The CDR3 extends over 17 amino acids. Germline V gives CDR1 SNHLY, CDR2 FYNNEI. CDR3 region: CASRASPGQGSTDTQYF. Incomplete CDR3 DNA: TGTGCCAGCAGAGCCAGCCCGGGACAGGGCTCCACAGATACG.

This clone is identified as large (0.1 to 1%) from frequency. The read finishes 3 residues shy of the CDR3 end, and the germline J gene is used to complete it. The rearrangement uses TRBV7-8 and TRBJ2-2; D ambiguous. Germline lookup yields CDR1 SGHVS and CDR2 FQNEAQ. Trimming took 5 bases from V and 6 from J, leaving 10 bases between them. CDR3 length equals 13 residues. The DNA read from the CDR3 is TGTGCCAGCAGCCCCCCTAATTCCGGGGAG. This encodes CASSPPNSGE. The complete CDR3 sequence is CASSPPNSGELFF.

This clone is classed as large by frequency. The CDR3 extends 3 residues past the end of the read, so its final part is completed from the germline J gene. The genes are TRBV19 and TRBJ2-3, with 8 bases lining up with TRBD2. CDR1 LNHDA and CDR2 SQIVND come from the germline V gene (reference sequence). The CDR3 contains 15 residues. The junction had 5 bases not matched to a gene; V was cut back by 6 bases and J by 0 bases. The covered CDR3 bases are TGTGCCAGTAGCCTACTAGCGGCTAGCACAGATACG. Its protein is CASSLLAASTDT. The CDR3 reads in full as CASSLLAASTDTQYF.

On this clone itself: The read falls 3 residues short of the CDR3 end, and the missing part is taken from the germline J gene. The chain employs TRBV6-1 and TRBJ2-3; TRBD2 aligns across 12 bases. Germline CDR1 is MNHNS and CDR2 is SASEGT. The CDR3 consists of 17 residues. The J segment lost 6 bases and the V segment lost 1 base, leaving 8 bases of the junction unmatched. The CDR3 DNA, read in part, is TGTGCCAGCAGTGAAGATGGGACTAGCGGGTACTGGGATACG. Translated, it gives CASSEDGTSGYWDT. The CDR3 as a whole reads CASSEDGTSGYWDTQYF.

To note about this clone: Read sequence stops 3 residues before the CDR3 end, and the germline J gene provides the missing end. J is TRBJ2-7 and V is TRBV19, with a weak D call TRBD2 (5 bases). The germline V gene encodes CDR1 LNHDA and CDR2 SQIVND (reference sequence). Deletions cut 5 bases from V and 6 bases from J, with 14 bases between. The CDR3 totals 13 residues. The sequenced CDR3 bases are TGTGCCAGTAGTTCTAGAGACGGAGGCGAG. The encoded protein is CASSSRDGGE. The whole CDR3 region reads CASSSRDGGEQYF.

This clone is medium-sized by frequency. Read sequence stops 3 residues before the CDR3 end, and the germline J gene provides the missing end. This chain joins TRBV4-1 and TRBJ2-3; 11 positions agree with TRBD1. The V gene's germline CDR1 is MGHRA and CDR2 YSYEKL. J lost 6 bases, V lost 1 base, and 3 bases had no gene match. CDR3 length equals 15 residues. The CDR3 sequence: CASSQVDRGRDTQYF. The sequenced CDR3 bases are TGCGCCAGCAGCCAAGTGGACAGGGGGCGGGATACG.

This clone registers medium-sized by frequency. The read ends 3 residues early relative to the CDR3; the germline J gene fills the gap. J is TRBJ2-1 and V is TRBV7-8; 9 bases match TRBD1. With V trimmed by 2 bases and J by 8 bases, 13 bases remained unmatched. In germline, CDR1 is SGHVS, CDR2 FQNEAQ. The CDR3 contains 17 residues. The sequenced part of the CDR3 DNA is TGTGCCAGCAGCTTATATCCGCCGGGACAGGGCGTCGATGAG. It translates to CASSLYPPGQGVDE. The CDR3 reads in full as CASSLYPPGQGVDEQFF. The complete variable domain, with remaining parts taken from reference TRBV7-8 and TRBJ2-1, reads GAGVSQSPRYKVAKRGQDVALRCDPISGHVSLFWYQQALGQGPEFLTYFQNEAQLDKSGLPSDRFFAERPEGSVSTLKIQRTQQEDSAVYLCASSLYPPGQGVDEQFFGPGTRLTVL.

Of note for this clone: The sequence runs out 3 residues before the end of the CDR3; the remainder is reconstructed from the germline J gene. Other DNA sequences in this sample translate to the same CDR3. The chain couples TRBV19 to TRBJ2-6; unclear D gene. Germline V gene sequence: CDR1 LNHDA, CDR2 SQIVND (reference sequence). The V end lost 3 bases, the J end lost 1 base, and 16 bases lay between the germline ends. The CDR3 spans 18 residues. The part of the CDR3 DNA that was read is TGTGCCAGTAGTATCGGCAGCGCACCATTTTCTGGGGCCAACGTC. It specifies CASSIGSAPFSGANV. The complete CDR3 protein is CASSIGSAPFSGANVLTF.

This clone registers medium-sized by frequency. The part of the CDR3 DNA that was read is TGCGCCAGCAGTGATCAGGGATCGGGAGCTGAA. This gives the protein CASSDQGSGAE. The whole CDR3 region reads CASSDQGSGAEAFF. The rearrangement uses TRBV10-1 and TRBJ1-1; TRBD1 is a possible D gene (5 bases). The CDR3 end falls 3 residues outside the read, so it is completed with the germline J gene. V lost 3 bases to trimming and J lost 6 bases, with 14 bases between them. The germline CDR1 and CDR2 sequences are WNHNN and SYGVQD (reference sequence). The CDR3 is 14 amino acids.

In terms of frequency, this clone is medium-sized. The CDR3 is cut off 3 residues early in the read; its end comes from the germline J gene. The chain employs TRBV5-6 and TRBJ2-5; possibly TRBD2 for D (5 bases). The V gene's germline CDR1 is SGHDT and CDR2 YYEEEE. The CDR3 consists of 14 residues. V dropped 2 bases and J dropped 5 bases, with 13 bases sitting between them. CDR3 DNA (partial): TGTGCCAGCAGCTTTCCGGCGGGCGGGGAGACC. Translating it yields CASSFPAGGET. The entire CDR3 reads CASSFPAGGETQYF.